The clone carrying this T cell receptor beta chain was counted between two and nine times. V dropped 4 bases and J dropped 4 bases, with 20 bases sitting between them. The CDR3 sequence is 17 residues long. This sample stems from a study of T-cell reconstitution after alpha-beta-depleted transplantation in children. This sample's TCRbeta library carried unique molecular identifier barcodes. Using its own MiXCR run on the PCR reads, TCRdb lists one record per CDR3 protein. Among 500,000 to 600,000 distinct CDR3 sequences, about a sixth were seen once, and the ten largest hold 2.5% to 4%. This clonotype was obtained from a human donor who donated a stem cell graft to a child with acute lymphoblastic leukemia. Material: PBMCs from the stem cell graft donor, obtained from the stem cell graft. The chain has TRBV12-3 or TRBV12-4 and TRBJ2-1; D is possibly TRBD2 (6 bases). CDR3 loop: CASSYILGGMGYNEQFF. Written as DNA, the CDR3 is TGTGCCAGCAGTTACATTCTTGGCGGGATGGGATACAATGAGCAGTTCTTC.